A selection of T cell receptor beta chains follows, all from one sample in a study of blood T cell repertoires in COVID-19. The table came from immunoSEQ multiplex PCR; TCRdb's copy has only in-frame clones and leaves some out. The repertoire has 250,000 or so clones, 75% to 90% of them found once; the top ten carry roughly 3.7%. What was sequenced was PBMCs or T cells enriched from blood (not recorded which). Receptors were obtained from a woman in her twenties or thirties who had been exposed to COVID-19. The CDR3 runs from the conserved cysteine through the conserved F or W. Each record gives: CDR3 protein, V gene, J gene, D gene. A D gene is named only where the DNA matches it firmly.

CASSPRPGNNSPLHF	TRBV27	TRBJ1-6	.
CASSQARGIGYEQYF	TRBV4-1	TRBJ2-7	.
CASSMTGIGGRDEKLFF	TRBV2	TRBJ1-4	TRBD1
CAWSTGVNTEAFF	TRBV30	TRBJ1-1	.
CASSFMGGRRGRAYNEQFF	TRBV5-6	TRBJ2-1	TRBD2
CASSSSSGTGATEAFF	TRBV6-5	TRBJ1-1	TRBD1
CSVVETAGGTQYF	TRBV29-1	TRBJ2-5	.
CASSLMADRGIVGYTF	TRBV28	TRBJ1-2	TRBD1
CASSRTSSYEQYF	TRBV25-1	TRBJ2-7	TRBD2
CASSYDQGWVEKLFF	TRBV7-9	TRBJ1-4	.
CASSYGQNGQPQHF	TRBV6-5	TRBJ1-5	.
CASIRGLAGGETQYF	TRBV10-2	TRBJ2-5	TRBD2
CASSERTSFETQYF	TRBV5-4	TRBJ2-5	TRBD2
CAWRDSGRGGYTF	TRBV30	TRBJ1-2	.
CAWNPTGGPGEKLFF	TRBV30	TRBJ1-4	TRBD1
CASRPGNTDTQYF	TRBV2	TRBJ2-3	.
CASSQDTGTNYGYTF	TRBV3-1/TRBV3-2	TRBJ1-2	.
CASSSEDRGYNEQFF	TRBV5-6	TRBJ2-1	TRBD1
CASSGQGGYNEQFF	TRBV7-6	TRBJ2-1	TRBD1
CASSSKTSGMGNEQFF	TRBV7-9	TRBJ2-1	TRBD2
CASSEARLPPNEKLFF	TRBV10-1	TRBJ1-4	.
CVARGVGGKQFF	TRBV6-5	TRBJ2-1	.
CASSPTGNFNQPQHF	TRBV5-1	TRBJ1-5	TRBD1
CASSHVRRTEAFF	TRBV3-1/TRBV3-2	TRBJ1-1	.
CASSYSTSGNYEQYF	TRBV6-5	TRBJ2-7	TRBD2
CASSPPGYTEAFF	TRBV7-8	TRBJ1-1	.
CASGSEQGANTGELFF	TRBV7-9	TRBJ2-2	TRBD1
CASSFLAAGELFF	TRBV7-2	TRBJ2-2	.
CASSSIDSRGGAFF	TRBV27	TRBJ1-1	.
CASGPRFSGTSNTGELFF	TRBV12-5	TRBJ2-2	TRBD2
CASSIETSGRASEQFF	TRBV19	TRBJ2-1	TRBD2
CAWRGRGHNEKLFF	TRBV30	TRBJ1-4	.
CASSGTEPHSGANVLTF	TRBV7-9	TRBJ2-6	TRBD1
CASSSNLDEQFF	TRBV5-1	TRBJ2-1	.
CASSLRTSGRKELFF	TRBV28	TRBJ2-2	TRBD2
CASSQGALFEAGGRTDTQYF	TRBV3-1/TRBV3-2	TRBJ2-3	TRBD2
CSVEARTGGASYGYTF	TRBV29-1	TRBJ1-2	TRBD1
CASSLALRTSRNTGELFF	TRBV5-1	TRBJ2-2	TRBD2
CASSPGNTPTYEQYF	TRBV9	TRBJ2-7	.
CASTSNSGSETQYF	TRBV30	TRBJ2-5	TRBD2
CASSQLAGGRGELFF	TRBV3-1/TRBV3-2	TRBJ2-2	TRBD2
CASSLDEDLFPYEQYF	TRBV11-2	TRBJ2-7	.
CASSGVTGRPYNEQFF	TRBV10-1	TRBJ2-1	TRBD1
CASSTGLAGANTGELFF	TRBV6-4	TRBJ2-2	TRBD2
CASSFGLAGGLANTGELFF	TRBV28	TRBJ2-2	TRBD2
CASNGAMDTEAFF	TRBV2	TRBJ1-1	.
CASSEIGGASGIKNIQYF	TRBV6-1	TRBJ2-4	.
CASSEMAGGNTGELFF	TRBV10-2	TRBJ2-2	TRBD2
CASSTAGTGSYGYTF	TRBV27	TRBJ1-2	TRBD1
CASSLAGGLKETQYF	TRBV7-2	TRBJ2-5	.
CAWSRNLNTEAFF	TRBV30	TRBJ1-1	.
CASSQDRGRAREQYF	TRBV4-2	TRBJ2-7	TRBD2
CASSPWTGQETQYF	TRBV19	TRBJ2-5	TRBD1